A selection of T cell receptor beta chains follows, all from one sample in a study of blood T cells in healthy people across ages. TCRdb used MiXCR to reprocess the 5' RACE reads, holding one entry per CDR3 protein. Of about 760,000 distinct CDR3 sequences listed, about 56% are singletons. The sample taken for sequencing was blood. These receptors were taken from a man aged 40-55 years in good health. The CDR3 runs from the conserved cysteine through the conserved F or W. D genes are given only for firm matches. Rows give clone size only sometimes, using once, few, many, or a class for an expanded clone.

V: TRBV20-1
D: TRBD1
J: TRBJ1-1
size: -
DNA: TGCAGTGCTAAGTACCAAGGACAGGGGGCTAGAGCTTTCTTT
CDR3: CSAKYQGQGARAFF

V: TRBV3-1
D: -
J: TRBJ1-2
size: -
DNA: TGTGCCAGCAGCCAAGGCAGCTACTATGGCTACACCTTC
CDR3: CASSQGSYYGYTF

V: TRBV7-3
D: TRBD1
J: TRBJ2-5
size: once
DNA: TGTGCCAGCAGCTTGGGACAGGGGGTGCGGGAGACCCAGTACTTC
CDR3: CASSLGQGVRETQYF

V: TRBV20-1
D: TRBD1
J: TRBJ2-5
size: many
DNA: TGCAGTGCTAGGGGGACAGGGGTAGAGACCCAGTACTTC
CDR3: CSARGTGVETQYF

V: TRBV5-1
D: -
J: TRBJ1-5
size: once
DNA: TGCGCCAGCAGCTTGAGGTTGTCGGCGGCTAGGGAGGCGCAGCCCCAGCATTTT
CDR3: CASSLRLSAAREAQPQHF

V: TRBV11-2
D: -
J: TRBJ2-1
size: few
DNA: TGTGCCAGCAGAGGGACGGACAATGAGCAGTTCTTC
CDR3: CASRGTDNEQFF

V: TRBV6-1
D: -
J: TRBJ2-5
size: -
DNA: TGTGCCAGCAGTGAAAACCGGAACAATGAGCAGTACTTC
CDR3: CASSENRNNEQYF

V: TRBV5-1
D: TRBD2
J: TRBJ2-7
size: -
DNA: TGCGCCACTGGGGAGGGGAGGACTGAGCAGTACTTC
CDR3: CATGEGRTEQYF

V: TRBV13
D: -
J: TRBJ1-3
size: -
DNA: TGTGCCAGCAGCCGTGAAAACACCATATATTTT
CDR3: CASSRENTIYF

V: TRBV20-1
D: -
J: TRBJ2-5
size: -
DNA: TGCAGTGCCCCCCTGACCCAGTACTTC
CDR3: CSAPLTQYF

V: TRBV5-6
D: -
J: TRBJ2-7
size: few
DNA: TGTGCCAGCAGCTTTTCCAGGGACGAGCAGTACTTC
CDR3: CASSFSRDEQYF

V: TRBV2
D: -
J: TRBJ1-2
size: -
DNA: TGTGCCAGCAGACCCGGGACAACTAACTATGGCTACACCTTC
CDR3: CASRPGTTNYGYTF

V: TRBV6-6
D: -
J: TRBJ1-2
size: -
DNA: TGTGCCAGCACTTGGACGGGGGAAGGCTATGGCTACACCTTC
CDR3: CASTWTGEGYGYTF

V: TRBV9
D: -
J: TRBJ2-7
size: few
DNA: TGTGCCAGCAGCGTAGGGGCAGAGAACTACGAGCAGTACTTC
CDR3: CASSVGAENYEQYF

V: TRBV20-1
D: TRBD2
J: TRBJ2-1
size: few
DNA: TGCAGTGCTAGAGCTTTGGGACTAGCGGGGGGGAATGAGCAGTTCTTC
CDR3: CSARALGLAGGNEQFF